This TCR beta chain was observed in a study of T-cell memory formation after mild COVID-19. Study results and limitations: CD4+ contracting clones were found mainly in CM and EM, and CD8+ ones in EMRA.

CDR3 length: 13 residues. The germline V gene has CDR1 MNHEY and CDR2 SVGEGT. Trimming shortened V by 6 bases and J by 0 bases, and 8 bases separated the two germline ends. TCRdb reanalysed the 5' RACE reads using MiXCR and keeps one entry per CDR3 protein. This table has about 100,000 distinct CDR3 sequences, approximately 12% appearing once. This clonotype was observed a few times. Antigen: not known. The sequence derives from a man aged 18-30 years who had mild COVID-19 (a few samples of this study predate the infection). Cell type and time point are not known. The chain is built from TRBV6-2 or TRBV6-3 and TRBJ2-5; D gene uncertain. The sample consisted of PBMCs or a T cell subset sorted from them (not recorded which). The CDR3 DNA sequence: TGTGCCAGCAGACCCGACTACCAAGAGACCCAGTACTTC. Its protein is CASRPDYQETQYF.